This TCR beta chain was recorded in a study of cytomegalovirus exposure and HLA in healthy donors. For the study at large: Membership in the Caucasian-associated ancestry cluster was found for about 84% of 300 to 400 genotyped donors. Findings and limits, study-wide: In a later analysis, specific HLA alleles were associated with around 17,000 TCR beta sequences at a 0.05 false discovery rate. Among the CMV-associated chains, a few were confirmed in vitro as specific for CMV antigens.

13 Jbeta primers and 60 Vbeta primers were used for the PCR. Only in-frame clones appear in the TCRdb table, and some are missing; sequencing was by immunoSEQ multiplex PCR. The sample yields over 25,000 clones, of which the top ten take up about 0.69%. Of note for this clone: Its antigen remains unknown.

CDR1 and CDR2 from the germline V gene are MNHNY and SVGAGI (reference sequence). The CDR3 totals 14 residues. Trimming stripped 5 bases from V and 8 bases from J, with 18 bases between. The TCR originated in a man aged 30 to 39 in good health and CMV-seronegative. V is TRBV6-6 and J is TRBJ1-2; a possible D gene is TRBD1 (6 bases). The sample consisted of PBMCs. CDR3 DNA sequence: TGTGCCAGCAGTCCAACACAAGGGGGTCGAGGCTACACCTTC. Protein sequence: CASSPTQGGRGYTF.